This T cell receptor (beta chain) was captured by sequencing in a study of blood T cell repertoires in COVID-19. The overall study: Samples came from the United States, Italy and Spain, spanning acute and convalescent COVID-19.

Profiled with immunoSEQ multiplex PCR; TCRdb holds only in-frame clones, not every one. The sample lists 210,000 or so clones, more than 80% occurring once. The CDR3 runs to 12 residues. Germline CDR1 GTSNPN, CDR2 SVGIG (reference sequence). Trimming shortened V by 6 bases and J by 4 bases, and 13 bases separated the two germline ends. The source is a man in his 60s who had recovered from COVID-19. Sequenced material: PBMCs or T cells enriched from blood (not recorded which). The chain employs TRBV30 and TRBJ2-7; D is unclear. The CDR3 sequence is CACTSMLYEQYF. The CDR3 region has the DNA TGTGCCTGCACTTCGATGCTGTACGAGCAGTACTTC.